The present T cell receptor beta chain was sequenced within a study of response to subunit inactivated influenza vaccine. Each CDR3 protein gets one entry after TCRdb re-called the RT-PCR reads with MiXCR. In the table there are about half a million distinct CDR3 sequences, 25% of which are singletons. The table lists this clonotype with a few counts. Trimming pared 2 bases from V and 4 bases from J, leaving 12 bases between. The CDR3 contains 14 residues. Germline V gene data show CDR1 as SGHRS and CDR2 as YFSETQ. The V gene is TRBV5-1, the J gene TRBJ2-5; the D call may be TRBD1 or TRBD2 (5 bases each). The input for sequencing was CD4+ T cells sorted from PBMCs, taken more than 4 days after vaccination. The receptor was isolated from a man in his forties or fifties who received an inactivated influenza vaccine. The CDR3, as DNA: TGCGCCAGCAGCTTTGAGGGGCAGGGAGAGACCCAGTACTTC. This codes for CASSFEGQGETQYF.